This T cell receptor (beta chain) was documented in a study of CD8 T cells in Susac syndrome. In the study overall: Eight or nine of the sequenced Susac syndrome patients were in remission, and six had active disease.

The CDR3 has 15 residues. The V end was cut by 2 bases, the J end by 4 bases, with 12 bases between. Looked up from germline, CDR1 is MNHEY and CDR2 is SVGEGT. This clonotype came up once. Roughly 0.45 to 1 ug RNA was reverse transcribed with random hexamers. It was immunoSEQ multiplex PCR that amplified TCR beta CDR3 across 54 Vbeta and 13 Jbeta. TCRdb reprocessed the immunoSEQ multiplex PCR reads via MiXCR and lists one record per CDR3 protein. The sample lists about 150,000 distinct CDR3 sequences, about 96% seen once, with approximately 0.12% in the top ten. This TCR was recovered from a human donor with Susac syndrome. V usage is TRBV6-2 or TRBV6-3 and J usage is TRBJ2-1; D might be TRBD1 or TRBD2, each matching 6 bases. The sequenced material came from CD4+ T cells from PBMCs. This CDR3 is CASSYVGGRYNEQFF. The CDR3 DNA follows: TGTGCCAGCAGTTACGTGGGGGGCCGGTACAATGAGCAGTTCTTC.